The 15 T cell receptor beta chains below were found in one sample sequenced in a study of shared clonotypes between healthy human individuals. Produced via immunoSEQ multiplex PCR; TCRdb's table is partial and in-frame only. The repertoire holds fewer than 550,000 clones, with about 80% as singletons. Sequenced sample: PBMCs. The origin of the receptors is a woman aged 35 to 49 in good health. Some clones in this sample may be carry-over from other donors' samples.

This clone is a singleton in its sample. The chain combines TRBV29-1 with TRBJ1-4; 7 nucleotides align to TRBD1. This CDR3 is 13 amino acids long. V was clipped by 6 bases and J by 3 bases; unmatched bases: 4. CDR1 is SQVTM, CDR2 ANQGSEA, per germline. The DNA of the CDR3 is TGCAGCGTGGGGACAGCGCCTAATGAAAAACTGTTTTTT. Amino acids: CSVGTAPNEKLFF.

Details on this clone: Distinct nucleotide sequences in the sample also encode this CDR3. This rearrangement joins TRBV7-3 to TRBJ1-1, with TRBD1 matching over 8 bases. The CDR3 runs to 14 residues. CDR1 is SGHTA and CDR2 is FQGTGA in the germline V gene. J was trimmed by 5 bases and V by 5 bases; bases with no gene match: 7. The CDR3 sequence: CASSATGGGTEAFF. Written as DNA, the CDR3 is TGTGCCAGCAGCGCAACAGGGGGAGGTACTGAAGCTTTCTTT.

The sample holds one count of this clone. The V gene is TRBV5-1, the J gene TRBJ1-1; maybe TRBD1 (6 bases). The CDR3 is 15 residues long. V lost 1 base to trimming and J lost 4 bases, with 14 bases between them. Germline values: CDR1 SGHRS, CDR2 YFSETQ. In nucleotides, the CDR3 is TGCGCCAGCAGCTTGTACGGGGGCCAAGGCACTGAAGCTTTCTTT. It specifies CASSLYGGQGTEAFF.

This sequence joins TRBV14 and TRBJ2-1; D is unresolved. The CDR3 extends over 13 amino acids. Germline CDR1 SGHDN, CDR2 FVKESK. Trimming took off 0 bases at V and 8 bases at J, with 8 bases between the two ends. This CDR3 is CASSQDNGDEQFF. CDR3 DNA sequence: TGTGCCAGCAGCCAAGACAATGGCGATGAGCAGTTCTTC.

The genes are TRBV10-3 and TRBJ2-1; 7 bases match TRBD2. CDR3 length: 15 amino acids. The germline V gene encodes CDR1 ENHRY and CDR2 SYGVKD. The J segment lost 10 bases and the V segment lost 3 bases, leaving 12 bases of the junction unmatched. Here the CDR3 DNA reads TGTGCCATCAGTGACCCCCGCCTAGCGGTCCAGGAGCAGTTCTTC. Encoded protein: CAISDPRLAVQEQFF.

V is TRBV15 and J is TRBJ2-7; 7 bases agree with TRBD1. Per the germline V gene, CDR1 is LNHNV and CDR2 is YYDKDF (reference sequence). The CDR3 loop spans 14 amino acids. The J segment lost 2 bases and the V segment lost 2 bases, leaving 3 bases of the junction unmatched. This chain's CDR3 is CATSRTDRTYEQYF. Written as DNA, the CDR3 is TGTGCCACCAGCAGAACGGACAGGACCTACGAGCAGTACTTC.

V is TRBV7-9 and J is TRBJ2-7, with D maybe TRBD1 (5 bases). Germline-derived CDR1 and CDR2 are SEHNR and FQNEAQ (reference sequence). V was clipped by 5 bases and J by 2 bases, with 16 bases between them. This CDR3 spans 15 amino acids. The CDR3 DNA follows: TGTGCCAGCAGCCAGGGTGACAGCTCGGCCTACGAGCAGTACTTC. Translating it yields CASSQGDSSAYEQYF.

The V gene is TRBV19, the J gene TRBJ1-5; no definite D call. Between the trimmed V and J ends, which lost 4 bases and 3 bases, there was a span of 28 bases. Germline-derived CDR1 and CDR2 are LNHDA and SQIVND (reference sequence). The CDR3 is made up of 20 amino acids. CDR3 in DNA: TGTGCCAGTAGTACCAGACGACAAGTTCTGGATCGGGGTGCCAATCAGCCCCAGCATTTT. It codes for CASSTRRQVLDRGANQPQHF.

The chain links TRBV10-1 to TRBJ2-1, with 7 bases fitting TRBD2. The junction had 14 bases not matched to a gene; V was cut back by 3 bases and J by 9 bases. CDR1 and CDR2 (germline): WNHNN, SYGVQD (reference sequence). There are 16 residues in the CDR3. CDR3 sequence: CASSDGLAGLQAEQFF. The CDR3 DNA follows: TGCGCCAGCAGTGATGGGTTAGCGGGCCTACAGGCTGAGCAGTTCTTC.

This chain uses TRBV7-7 with TRBJ2-2, with D possibly being TRBD2 (6 bases). This CDR3 region has 14 residues. The V end lost 1 base, the J end lost 6 bases, and 9 bases lay between the germline ends. Germline V gene lookup returns CDR1 SSHAT and CDR2 FNYEAQ (reference sequence). The CDR3 loop reads CASSLVTSSGELFF. CDR3 DNA sequence: TGTGCCAGCAGCTTAGTAACTAGCTCCGGGGAGCTGTTTTTT.

The chain carries TRBV29-1 and TRBJ2-7, with D possibly matching TRBD2 (6 bases). V was shortened by 4 bases and J by 2 bases, with 9 bases between the two germline ends. CDR1 SQVTM and CDR2 ANQGSEA come from the germline V gene. This CDR3 is 12 amino acids long. DNA for the CDR3: TGCAGCGTTGGCCCGGGGGCCTACGAGCAGTACTTC. This encodes CSVGPGAYEQYF.

The chain is built from TRBV9 and TRBJ1-2; 9 nucleotides agree with TRBD1. Germline CDR1 is SGDLS and CDR2 is YYNGEE. J gave up 4 bases and V 3 bases, and 4 bases lay outside the gene matches. The length of the CDR3 is 14 residues. CDR3 protein: CASSADRGPYGYTF. The DNA for the CDR3 is TGTGCCAGCAGCGCGGACAGGGGTCCCTATGGCTACACCTTC.

A single count supports this clone. The V gene is TRBV11-2, the J gene TRBJ1-2; TRBD1 agrees at 8 bases. V was clipped by 2 bases and J by 13 bases; unmatched bases: 9. CDR3 size: 13 residues. Looked up from germline, CDR1 is SGHAT and CDR2 is FQNNGV. The CDR3 DNA reads TGTGCCAGCAGCTTACCAGGGGACAGGTCGAGCACCTTC. Translated: CASSLPGDRSSTF. Full variable domain (missing parts from reference TRBV11-2 and TRBJ1-2): EAGVAQSPRYKIIEKRQSVAFWCNPISGHATLYWYQQILGQGPKLLIQFQNNGVVDDSQLPKDRFSAERLKGVDSTLKIQPAKLEDSAVYLCASSLPGDRSSTFGSGTRLTVV.

This chain uses TRBV11-2 with TRBJ2-1, with 7 bases identical to TRBD1. The CDR3 contains 15 residues. Unmatched junction bases numbered 4, after V lost 5 bases and J lost 0 bases. The germline V gene encodes CDR1 SGHAT and CDR2 FQNNGV. In DNA form, the CDR3 reads TGTGCCAGCAGCCCAGGGGGAGTCTCCTACAATGAGCAGTTCTTC. Translation gives CASSPGGVSYNEQFF. The complete variable domain, with remaining parts taken from reference TRBV11-2 and TRBJ2-1, reads EAGVAQSPRYKIIEKRQSVAFWCNPISGHATLYWYQQILGQGPKLLIQFQNNGVVDDSQLPKDRFSAERLKGVDSTLKIQPAKLEDSAVYLCASSPGGVSYNEQFFGPGTRLTVL.

V usage is TRBV11-2 and J usage is TRBJ1-1; D is unclear. This CDR3 spans 13 amino acids. V lost 0 bases, J lost 0 bases, and 2 bases lay in between. Germline CDR1 and CDR2: SGHAT and FQNNGV. This CDR3 is CASSLDMNTEAFF. CDR3 sequence (DNA): TGTGCCAGCAGCTTAGACATGAACACTGAAGCTTTCTTT.